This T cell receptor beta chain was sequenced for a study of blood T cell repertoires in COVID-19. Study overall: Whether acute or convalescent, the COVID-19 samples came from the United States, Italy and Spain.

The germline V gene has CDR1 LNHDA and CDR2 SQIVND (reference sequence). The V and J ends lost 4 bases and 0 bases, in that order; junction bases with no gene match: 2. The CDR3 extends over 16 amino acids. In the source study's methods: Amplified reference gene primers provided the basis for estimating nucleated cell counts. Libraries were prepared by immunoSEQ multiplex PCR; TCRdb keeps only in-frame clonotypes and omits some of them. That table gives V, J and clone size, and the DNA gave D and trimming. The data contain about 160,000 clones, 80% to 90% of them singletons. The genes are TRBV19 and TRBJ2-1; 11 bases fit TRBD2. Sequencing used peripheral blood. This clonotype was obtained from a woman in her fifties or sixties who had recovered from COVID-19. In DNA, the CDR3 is TGTGCCAGTAGTACGGGACTAGCGGACTCCTACAATGAGCAGTTCTTC. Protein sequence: CASSTGLADSYNEQFF. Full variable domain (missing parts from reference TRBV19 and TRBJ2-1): DGGITQSPKYLFRKEGQNVTLSCEQNLNHDAMYWYRQDPGQGLRLIYYSQIVNDFQKGDIAEGYSVSREKKESFPLTVTSAQKNPTAFYLCASSTGLADSYNEQFFGPGTRLTVL.